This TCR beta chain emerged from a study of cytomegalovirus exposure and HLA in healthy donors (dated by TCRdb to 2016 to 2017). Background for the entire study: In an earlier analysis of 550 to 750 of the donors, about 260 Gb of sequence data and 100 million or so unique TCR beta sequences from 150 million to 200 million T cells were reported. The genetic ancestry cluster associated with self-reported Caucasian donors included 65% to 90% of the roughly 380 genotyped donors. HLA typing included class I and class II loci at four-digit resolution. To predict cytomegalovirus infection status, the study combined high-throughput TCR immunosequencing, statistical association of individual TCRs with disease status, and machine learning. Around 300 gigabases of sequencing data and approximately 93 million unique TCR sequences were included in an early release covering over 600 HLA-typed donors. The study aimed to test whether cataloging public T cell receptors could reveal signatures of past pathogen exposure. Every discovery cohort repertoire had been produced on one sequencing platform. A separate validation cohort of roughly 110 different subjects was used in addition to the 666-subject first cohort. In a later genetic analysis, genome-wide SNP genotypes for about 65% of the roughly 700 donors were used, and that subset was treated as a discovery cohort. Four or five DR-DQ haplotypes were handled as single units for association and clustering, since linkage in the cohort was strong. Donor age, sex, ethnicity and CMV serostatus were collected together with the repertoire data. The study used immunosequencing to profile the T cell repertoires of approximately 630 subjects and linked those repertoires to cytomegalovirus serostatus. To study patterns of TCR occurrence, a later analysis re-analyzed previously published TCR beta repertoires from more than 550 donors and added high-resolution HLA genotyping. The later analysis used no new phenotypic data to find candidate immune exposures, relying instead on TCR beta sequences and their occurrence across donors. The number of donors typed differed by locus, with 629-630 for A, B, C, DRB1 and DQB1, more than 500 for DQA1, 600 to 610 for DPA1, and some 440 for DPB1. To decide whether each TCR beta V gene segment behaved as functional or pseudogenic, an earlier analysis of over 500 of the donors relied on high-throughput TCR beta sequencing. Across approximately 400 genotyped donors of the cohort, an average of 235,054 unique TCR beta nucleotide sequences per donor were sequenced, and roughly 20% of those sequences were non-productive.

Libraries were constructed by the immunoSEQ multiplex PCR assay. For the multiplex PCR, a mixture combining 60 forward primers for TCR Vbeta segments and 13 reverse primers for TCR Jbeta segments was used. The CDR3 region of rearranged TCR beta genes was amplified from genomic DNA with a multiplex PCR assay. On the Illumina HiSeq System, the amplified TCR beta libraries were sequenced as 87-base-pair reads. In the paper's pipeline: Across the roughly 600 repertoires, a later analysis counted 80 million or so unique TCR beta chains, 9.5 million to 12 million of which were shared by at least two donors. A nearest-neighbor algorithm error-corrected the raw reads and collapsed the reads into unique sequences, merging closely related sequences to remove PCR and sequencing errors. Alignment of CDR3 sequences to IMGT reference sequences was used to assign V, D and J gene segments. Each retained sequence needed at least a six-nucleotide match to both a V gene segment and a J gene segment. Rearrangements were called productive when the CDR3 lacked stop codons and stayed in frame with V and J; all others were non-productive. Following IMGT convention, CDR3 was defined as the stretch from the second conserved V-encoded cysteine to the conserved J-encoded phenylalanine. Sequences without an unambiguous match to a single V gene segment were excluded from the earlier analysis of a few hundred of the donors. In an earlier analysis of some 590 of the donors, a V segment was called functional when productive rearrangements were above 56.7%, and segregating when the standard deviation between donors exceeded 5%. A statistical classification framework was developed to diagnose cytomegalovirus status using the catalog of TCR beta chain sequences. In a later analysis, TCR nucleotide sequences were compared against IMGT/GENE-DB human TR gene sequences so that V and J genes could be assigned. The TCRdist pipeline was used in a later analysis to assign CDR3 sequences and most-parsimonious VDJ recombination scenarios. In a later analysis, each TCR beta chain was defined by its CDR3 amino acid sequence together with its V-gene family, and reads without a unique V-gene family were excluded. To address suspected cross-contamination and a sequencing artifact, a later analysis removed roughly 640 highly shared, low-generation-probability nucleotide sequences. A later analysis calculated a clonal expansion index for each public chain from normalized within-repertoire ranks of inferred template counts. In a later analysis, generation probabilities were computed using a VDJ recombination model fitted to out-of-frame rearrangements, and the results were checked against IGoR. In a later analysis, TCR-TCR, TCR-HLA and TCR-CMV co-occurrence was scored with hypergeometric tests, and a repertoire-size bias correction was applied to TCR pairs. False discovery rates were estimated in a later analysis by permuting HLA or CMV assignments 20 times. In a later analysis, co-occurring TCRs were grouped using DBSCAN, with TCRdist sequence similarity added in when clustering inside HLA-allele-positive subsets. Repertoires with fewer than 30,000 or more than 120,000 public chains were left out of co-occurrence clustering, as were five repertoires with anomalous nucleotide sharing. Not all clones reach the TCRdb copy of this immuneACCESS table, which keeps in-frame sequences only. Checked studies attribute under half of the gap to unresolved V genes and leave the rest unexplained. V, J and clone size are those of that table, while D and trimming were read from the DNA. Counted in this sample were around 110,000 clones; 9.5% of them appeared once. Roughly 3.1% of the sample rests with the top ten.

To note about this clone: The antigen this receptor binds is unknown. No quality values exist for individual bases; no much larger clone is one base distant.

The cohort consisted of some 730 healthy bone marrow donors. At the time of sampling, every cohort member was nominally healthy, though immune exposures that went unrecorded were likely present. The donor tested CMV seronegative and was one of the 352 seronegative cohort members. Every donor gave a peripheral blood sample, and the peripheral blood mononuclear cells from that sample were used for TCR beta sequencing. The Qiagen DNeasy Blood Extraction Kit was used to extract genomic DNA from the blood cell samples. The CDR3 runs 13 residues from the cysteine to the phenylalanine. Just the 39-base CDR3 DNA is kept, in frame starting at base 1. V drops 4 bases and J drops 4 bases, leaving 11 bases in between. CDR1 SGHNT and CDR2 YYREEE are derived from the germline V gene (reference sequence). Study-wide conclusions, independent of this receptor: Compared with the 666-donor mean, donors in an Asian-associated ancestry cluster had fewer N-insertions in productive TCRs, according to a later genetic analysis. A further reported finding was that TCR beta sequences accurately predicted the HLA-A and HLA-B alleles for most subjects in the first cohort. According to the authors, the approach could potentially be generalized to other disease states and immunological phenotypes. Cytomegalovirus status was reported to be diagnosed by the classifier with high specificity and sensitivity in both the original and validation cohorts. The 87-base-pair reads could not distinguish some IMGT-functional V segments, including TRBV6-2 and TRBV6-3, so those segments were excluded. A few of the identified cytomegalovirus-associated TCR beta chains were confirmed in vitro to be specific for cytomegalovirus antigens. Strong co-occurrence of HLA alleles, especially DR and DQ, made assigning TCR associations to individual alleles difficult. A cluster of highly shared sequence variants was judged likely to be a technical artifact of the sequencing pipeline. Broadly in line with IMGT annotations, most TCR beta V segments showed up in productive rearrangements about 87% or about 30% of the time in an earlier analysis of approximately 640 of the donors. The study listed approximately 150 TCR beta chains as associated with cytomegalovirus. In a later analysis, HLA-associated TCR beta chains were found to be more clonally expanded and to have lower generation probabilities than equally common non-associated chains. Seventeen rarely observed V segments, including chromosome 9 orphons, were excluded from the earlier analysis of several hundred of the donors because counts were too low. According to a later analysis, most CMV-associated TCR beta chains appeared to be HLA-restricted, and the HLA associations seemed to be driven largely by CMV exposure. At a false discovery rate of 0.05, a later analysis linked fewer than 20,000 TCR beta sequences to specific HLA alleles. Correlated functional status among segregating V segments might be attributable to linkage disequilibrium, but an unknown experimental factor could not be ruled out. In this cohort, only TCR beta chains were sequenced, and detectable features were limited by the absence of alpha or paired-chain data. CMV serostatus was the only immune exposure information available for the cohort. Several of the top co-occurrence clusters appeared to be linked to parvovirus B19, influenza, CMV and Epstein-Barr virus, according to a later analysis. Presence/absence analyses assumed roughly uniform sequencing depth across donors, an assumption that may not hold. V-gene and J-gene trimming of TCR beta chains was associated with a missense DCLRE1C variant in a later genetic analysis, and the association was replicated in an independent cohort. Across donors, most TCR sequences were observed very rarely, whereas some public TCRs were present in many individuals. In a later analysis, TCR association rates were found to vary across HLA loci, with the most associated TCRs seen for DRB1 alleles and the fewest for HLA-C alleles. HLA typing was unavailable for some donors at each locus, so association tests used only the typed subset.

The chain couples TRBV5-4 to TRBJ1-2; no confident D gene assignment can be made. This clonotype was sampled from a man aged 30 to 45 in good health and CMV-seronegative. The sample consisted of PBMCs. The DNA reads TGTGCCAGCAGCAGTTTCGAGGTCTATGGCTACACCTTC. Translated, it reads CASSSFEVYGYTF.